This TCR beta chain was obtained from a study of T cells of healthy individuals. TCRdb re-called the 5' RACE reads through MiXCR, storing one row per CDR3 protein. The table includes roughly 87,000 distinct CDR3 sequences, about 16% detected once. Looked up from germline, CDR1 is SGHDN and CDR2 is FVKESK. V lost 5 bases and J lost 7, with 21 bases in between. This CDR3 region has 16 residues. The chain recombines TRBV14 with TRBJ2-1, with D perhaps matching TRBD1 or TRBD2 (5 bases each). The receptor was isolated from a human donor in good health. The CDR3 DNA follows: TGTGCCAGCAGCGACCTGGGGGTAGGTATCCGGAATGAGCAGTTCTTC. Translated, it gives CASSDLGVGIRNEQFF.